The clone carrying this T cell receptor beta chain occurred once. Treatment of the sample: oral pan-JAK inhibitor, 5-10 mg twice daily. The data derive from a study of CD8+ T cells in alopecia areata. Trimming cost V 5 bases and J 2 bases, with 9 bases left between them. The V gene's germline CDR1 is KGHSH and CDR2 LQKENI. The CDR3 has 13 amino acids. In each case, RNA was isolated and then reverse transcribed into cDNA as the sequencing template. Libraries were prepared by immunoSEQ multiplex PCR; TCRdb keeps only in-frame clonotypes and omits some of them. The sample has 200,000 to 250,000 clones; roughly two fifths are singletons.

The receptor was derived from a human donor with alopecia areata. The chain joins TRBV18 to TRBJ1-2, with unresolved D. This specimen was CD4+ T cells sorted from blood, taken between weeks 30 and 35, from a patient treated with tofacitinib. This chain's CDR3 is CASSSGMNYGYTF. CDR3 DNA: TGTGCCAGCTCATCCGGGATGAACTATGGCTACACCTTC.